This T cell receptor beta chain derives from a study of shared clonotypes between healthy human individuals. Tens of thousands of T cell genomes, or approximately 0.2 ug DNA, went into the sorted-subset replicate PCRs. Clones were sequenced by immunoSEQ multiplex PCR, and TCRdb holds only the in-frame ones, with some missing. The sample consists of 2 million or so clones, approximately 95% of them appearing once. CD8 cells regarded as naive lacked CD45RO, were positively chosen for CCR7, and omitted terminally differentiated effector memory CD45RA+ cells. Those who donated were healthy HIV-negative adults, with no recent acute infections or vaccinations reported. The germline gives CDR1 MDHEN, CDR2 SYDVKM. Trimming cost V 2 bases and J 0 bases, with 12 bases left between them. The CDR3 is 16 residues long.

The chain employs TRBV28 and TRBJ2-3, with D possibly matching TRBD2 (6 bases). This receptor was taken from a man younger than 35 in good health. Material for sequencing was naive CD8+ T cells sorted from blood. DNA of the CDR3: TGTGCCAGCAGTTTACCGGGAGTATCTAGCACAGATACGCAGTATTTT. Translating gives CASSLPGVSSTDTQYF.